This T cell receptor (beta chain) was sequenced for a study of blood T cell repertoires in COVID-19. The CDR3 spans 13 residues. Germline CDR1 is MNHEY and CDR2 is SVGEGT. With 6 bases clipped from V and 8 bases from J, the junction kept 6 bases outside the gene matches. Original analysis: Amplifying reference gene primers gave estimates of nucleated cell counts. Measured with immunoSEQ multiplex PCR; TCRdb has only the in-frame clones, and not every one. D and trimming come from the DNA, and the V and J calls and clone size come from that table. The sample lists about 300,000 clones; approximately 90% were seen once.

The sequence was obtained from a woman younger than 45 who had recovered from COVID-19. This chain connects TRBV6-2 or TRBV6-3 to TRBJ1-2, with 10 nucleotides matching TRBD1. Sequencing used peripheral blood. CDR3 in amino acids: CASSRQGADGYTF. The CDR3 DNA sequence: TGTGCCAGCAGCCGACAGGGGGCGGACGGCTACACCTTC.